This T cell receptor (beta chain) stems from a study of blood T cell repertoires in COVID-19 (TCRdb year 2020). Describing the broader study: Collaborator samples came from the United States, Italy and Spain and covered acute and convalescent phases of COVID-19. The material from the prospective study consisted of cDNA or gDNA derived from T cells, B-cell-depleted T cells, or PBMCs. The dataset comprised deeply sampled blood TCRbeta repertoires from subjects exposed to, actively infected with, or recovered from COVID-19. The repertoires were released in a freely available public database intended as a resource for research on the immune response to SARS-CoV-2. The samples were drawn from two sources: the first 160 participants of the ongoing ImmuneRACE study, and 1,200 or so subjects contributed by 6 global collaborators. A de-identified subject ID, COVID-19 status, age in years and sex were almost always included in the sample metadata. Where HLA class I and class II types were available, the types were taken from metadata supplied by the sample provider, not from assay-based typing. Findings and caveats that apply to the study as a whole: The amount of clinical and demographic metadata varied by source and participant and was provided uncurated.

The immunoSEQ Assay, a bias-controlled multiplex PCR, was used to amplify TCRbeta CDR3 regions from genomic DNA. Per the source publication's procedure: The number of nucleated cells in each sample was estimated from the amplification of reference gene primers within the assay. To quantify the absolute abundance of each unique TCRbeta CDR3 rearrangement, sequence reads were collapsed and filtered. Productive Simpson clonality was computed per sample as the square root of Simpson's diversity index over productive rearrangements. As stored in TCRdb, this immuneACCESS dataset retains in-frame rearrangements with V and J assigned. A fraction of the clones does not appear; measured against another copy, unresolved V genes explain less than half of the discrepancy, and the remainder lacks a known reason. V and J calls and clone size are given by that table; D and trimming were obtained from the DNA. Recorded for this sample are roughly 180,000 clones; 86% of them occurred a single time. Less than 1% of the sample belongs to the ten largest clones.

The collaborating institutions used their own protocols to collect whole blood in K2EDTA tubes. Collaborator samples were shipped for TCRbeta analysis as frozen whole blood, isolated PBMCs, or DNA extracted from either sample type. The junction shows trimming of 5 bases on V and 2 bases on J, and the gene matches do not reach 3 bases of it. The CDR3 runs 14 residues from the cysteine to the phenylalanine. Solely the CDR3 DNA is kept, with 42 bases framed from the first base. CDR1 and CDR2 were assigned from the germline V gene (reference sequence) as SGHNT and YYREEE. Comments on this clone: Its recognized antigen is unknown. No per-base quality is available; no much larger clone lies one base away.

The chain employs TRBV5-4 and TRBJ1-1, with 10 junctional bases fitting TRBD1. The TCR was taken from a man younger than 30 with acute or convalescent COVID-19. The sequenced sample was peripheral blood. CDR3 loop: CASRQTGGNTEAFF. The DNA is TGTGCCAGCAGACAGACAGGGGGCAACACTGAAGCTTTCTTT.